These 12 T cell receptor beta chains were all obtained from the same sample, sequenced in a study of blood T cell repertoires in COVID-19. Repertoires were generated with immunoSEQ multiplex PCR, while TCRdb's copy carries only in-frame clones and drops some. The data show 95,000 to 150,000 clones, with about four fifths seen just once and about 18% held by the top ten. The sequenced material came from peripheral blood. Every receptor here comes from a man aged 30 to 45 with COVID-19, enrolled during active disease.

This clone showed up just a few times. The gene calls are TRBV6-1 and TRBJ1-5, with a possible D match to TRBD1 (6 bases). Germline values: CDR1 MNHNS, CDR2 SASEGT. The CDR3 has 17 residues. Trimming shortened V by 0 bases and J by 0 bases, and 12 bases separated the two germline ends. The CDR3 reads CASSEAPGASSNQPQHF. CDR3 DNA sequence: TGTGCCAGCAGTGAAGCGCCAGGGGCTAGTAGCAATCAGCCCCAGCATTTT.

CDR3 nucleotides: TGTGCCAGCAGTTTAACTAGTCAGCAGTACTTC. Amino acid sequence: CASSLTSQQYF. V and J are TRBV27 and TRBJ2-7; D may be TRBD2 (5 bases). V was shortened by 2 bases and J by 8 bases, with 7 bases between the two germline ends. The germline V gene has CDR1 MNHEY and CDR2 SMNVEV (reference sequence). This CDR3 contains 11 residues.

This clone is medium-sized. The V call is TRBV6-4, the J call TRBJ2-7, with 10 bases that match TRBD1. Germline lookup yields CDR1 MRHNA and CDR2 SNTAGT. Unmatched junction bases numbered 1, after V lost 2 bases and J lost 6 bases. The CDR3 contains 13 residues. The CDR3 DNA reads TGTGCCAGCAGTGACGGGGACAGGGGCGAGCAGTACTTC. Translating it yields CASSDGDRGEQYF.

This chain links TRBV28 with TRBJ1-5; 7 bases line up with TRBD1. Germline lookup yields CDR1 MDHEN and CDR2 SYDVKM. J gave up 4 bases and V 5 bases, and 11 bases lay outside the gene matches. This CDR3 is 16 amino acids long. CDR3 DNA: TGTGCCAGCAGTCGCCCGGGGCAGGGGGTTAATCAGCCCCAGCATTTT. Its protein is CASSRPGQGVNQPQHF.

This chain joins TRBV2 and TRBJ1-1; 7 bases fit TRBD1. The CDR3 spans 13 residues. Germline V gene data show CDR1 as SNHLY and CDR2 as FYNNEI. CDR3 bases: TGTGCGACAGGGAAGGACATGAACACTGAAGCTTTCTTT. Protein sequence: CATGKDMNTEAFF. The full variable domain, its missing parts supplied by reference TRBV2 and TRBJ1-1, is EPEVTQTPSHQVTQMGQEVILRCVPISNHLYFYWYRQILGQKVEFLVSFYNNEISEKSEIFDDQFSVERPDGSNFTLKIRSTKLEDSAMYFCATGKDMNTEAFFGQGTRLTVV.

This sequence joins TRBV28 and TRBJ1-6; D is unresolved. The CDR3 extends over 16 amino acids. V shed 5 bases and J shed 2 bases, with 13 bases lying between them. Germline V gene data show CDR1 as MDHEN and CDR2 as SYDVKM. Here the CDR3 reads CASSPPGDPYNSPLHF. The CDR3 bases are TGTGCCAGCAGTCCCCCCGGAGACCCCTATAATTCACCCCTCCACTTT.

The rearrangement joins TRBV28 to TRBJ1-6; 7 bases are a match to TRBD1. Germline V gene lookup returns CDR1 MDHEN and CDR2 SYDVKM. J gave up 2 bases and V 6 bases, and 7 bases lay outside the gene matches. This CDR3 contains 16 residues. This CDR3 reads CASSPGGRPYNSPLHF. CDR3 coding DNA: TGTGCCAGCAGCCCAGGGGGGAGACCCTATAATTCACCCCTCCACTTT.

CDR3 sequence: CSVKGTLDSPLHF. DNA for the CDR3: TGCAGCGTTAAAGGGACTCTTGATTCACCCCTCCACTTT. This chain connects TRBV29-1 to TRBJ1-6, with D tentatively TRBD1 (5 bases). V gave up 5 bases and J gave up 8 bases, with 13 bases separating them. The germline V gene has CDR1 SQVTM and CDR2 ANQGSEA. CDR3 length: 13 residues.

The table lists this clone with a few counts. This sequence joins TRBV28 and TRBJ1-5; TRBD1 agrees at 7 bases. The CDR3 length is 14 residues. The J segment lost 5 bases and the V segment lost 6 bases, leaving 7 bases of the junction unmatched. Germline V gene sequence: CDR1 MDHEN, CDR2 SYDVKM. The CDR3 region has the DNA TGTGCCAGCAGCCCCGGGACAGCTGATCAGCCCCAGCATTTT. Encoded protein: CASSPGTADQPQHF.

The V gene is TRBV5-5, the J gene TRBJ1-1; 8 bases match TRBD1. The CDR3 covers 14 residues. After removal of 0 bases from V and 5 bases from J, the junction contained 3 bases not matched to a gene. Germline V CDR1 and CDR2: SGHKS, YYEKEE (reference sequence). The chain's CDR3 is CASSLGRGRTEAFF. CDR3 in DNA: TGTGCCAGCAGCTTGGGCAGGGGGCGAACTGAAGCTTTCTTT.

The chain couples TRBV3-1 (or the pseudogene TRBV3-2) to TRBJ2-7; TRBD2 aligns across 10 bases. Germline assignment: CDR1 LGHDT and CDR2 YNNKEL (reference sequence). This CDR3 comprises 15 residues. The junction had 5 bases not matched to a gene; V was cut back by 1 base and J by 5 bases. The CDR3 coding sequence is TGTGCCAGCAGCCAAGTTCTAGCGGGAGAGGACGAGCAGTACTTC. Its protein product is CASSQVLAGEDEQYF.

The chain's CDR3 is CASSQRQGGAEQYF. CDR3 DNA: TGCGCCAGCAGCCAGCGACAGGGGGGAGCCGAGCAGTACTTC. This chain joins TRBV4-1 and TRBJ2-7; 9 nucleotides agree with TRBD1. CDR1 and CDR2 from the germline V gene are MGHRA and YSYEKL. The CDR3 extends over 14 amino acids. V trimming: 3 bases; J trimming: 6 bases; junction bases outside the gene matches: 6.